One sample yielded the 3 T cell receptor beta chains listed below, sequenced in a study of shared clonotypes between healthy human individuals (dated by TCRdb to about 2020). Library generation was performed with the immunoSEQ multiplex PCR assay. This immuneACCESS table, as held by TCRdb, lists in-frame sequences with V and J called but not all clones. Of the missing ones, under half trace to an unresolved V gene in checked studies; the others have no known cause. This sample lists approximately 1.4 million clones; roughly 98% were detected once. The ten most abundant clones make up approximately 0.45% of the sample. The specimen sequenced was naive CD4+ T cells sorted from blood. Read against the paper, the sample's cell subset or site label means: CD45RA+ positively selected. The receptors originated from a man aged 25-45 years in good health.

CDR3 protein: CASSDRRSRDTQYF. The CDR3 DNA is TGTGCCAGCAGTGACAGGAGGAGCAGGGATACGCAGTATTTT. This chain joins TRBV2 and TRBJ2-3, with D tentatively TRBD2 (5 bases). The CDR3 extends over 14 amino acids. The V and J ends lost 3 bases and 6 bases respectively, with 13 bases between them. Germline V CDR1 and CDR2: SNHLY, FYNNEI.

The CDR3 region is CASSPSKAFSGNTIYF. CDR3 coding DNA: TGTGCCAGCTCACCTTCCAAGGCGTTCTCTGGAAACACCATATATTTT. This sequence joins TRBV18 and TRBJ1-3, with D uncertain. The CDR3 extends over 16 amino acids. Germline V gives CDR1 KGHSH, CDR2 LQKENI. Trimming took off 3 bases at V and 0 bases at J, with 12 bases between the two ends. Drawing the rest from reference TRBV18 and TRBJ1-3, the complete variable domain is NAGVMQNPRHLVRRRGQEARLRCSPMKGHSHVYWYRQLPEEGLKFMVYLQKENIIDESGMPKERFSAEFPKEGPSILRIQQVVRGDSAAYFCASSPSKAFSGNTIYFGEGSWLTVV.

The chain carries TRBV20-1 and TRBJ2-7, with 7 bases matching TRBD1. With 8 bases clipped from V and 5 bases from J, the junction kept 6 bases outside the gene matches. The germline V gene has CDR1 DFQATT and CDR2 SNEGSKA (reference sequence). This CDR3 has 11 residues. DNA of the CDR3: TGCAGTCAAAAGGGGGCCAACGAGCAGTACTTC. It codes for CSQKGANEQYF.